These 20 T cell receptor beta chains share one sample of origin, sequenced in a study (dated by TCRdb to between 2022 and 2023). The library was built by means of the immunoSEQ multiplex PCR assay. The clones in this table, taken by TCRdb from immuneACCESS, are in-frame only. Not every clone is retained; where verified, under half of the shortfall comes from an unresolved V gene, and the cause of the rest is unknown. The sample has about 68,000 clones on record, about 94% of them singletons. The ten top clones hold roughly 4% of the sample. Sequencing was performed on PBMCs. The source is a man in his forties with rheumatoid arthritis.

The chain recombines TRBV11-3 with TRBJ2-1, with 8 bases that match TRBD1. Germline V gene lookup returns CDR1 SGHNT and CDR2 YENEEA. This CDR3 spans 17 amino acids. J lost 1 base, V lost 1 base, and 6 bases had no gene match. For the CDR3, the DNA is TGTGCCAGCAGCTTAGGGACAGGGTGGGGGTCCTACAATGAGCAGTTCTTC. Protein: CASSLGTGWGSYNEQFF. Combining the CDR3 with reference TRBV11-3 and TRBJ2-1 gives the whole variable domain EAGVVQSPRYKIIEKKQPVAFWCNPISGHNTLYWYLQNLGQGPELLIRYENEEAVDDSQLPKDRFSAERLKGVDSTLKIQPAELGDSAVYLCASSLGTGWGSYNEQFFGPGTRLTVL.

This sequence joins TRBV11-3 and TRBJ2-5; possible D gene TRBD1, 5 bases. The CDR3 length is 14 residues. CDR1 is SGHNT and CDR2 is YENEEA in the germline V gene. V dropped 2 bases and J dropped 3 bases, with 10 bases sitting between them. In DNA, the CDR3 is TGTGCCAGCAGCTTAACAGGATCGAAAGAGACCCAGTACTTC. It specifies CASSLTGSKETQYF.

J is TRBJ2-5 and V is TRBV27, with TRBD2 as a possible D gene (5 bases). Germline V gives CDR1 MNHEY, CDR2 SMNVEV (reference sequence). The V end lost 5 bases, the J end lost 5 bases, and 18 bases lay between the germline ends. The CDR3 consists of 15 residues. The CDR3 sequence is CASSPRGLLIETQYF. In nucleotides, the CDR3 is TGTGCCAGCAGTCCTCGAGGACTCCTGATTGAGACCCAGTACTTC.

This clone was picked up one time. The rearrangement uses TRBV27 and TRBJ2-3; unclear D gene. V lost 6 bases and J lost 1, with 8 bases in between. The CDR3 has 13 amino acids. The germline V gene has CDR1 MNHEY and CDR2 SMNVEV (reference sequence). The CDR3 loop is CASSPLRTDTQYF. As DNA, the CDR3 is TGTGCCAGCAGCCCCTTGCGCACAGATACGCAGTATTTT.

This rearrangement joins TRBV5-6 to TRBJ2-1, with D unresolved. Germline assignment: CDR1 SGHDT and CDR2 YYEEEE. There are 13 residues in the CDR3. V was pared by 2 bases and J by 10 bases, with 13 bases between. In nucleotides, the CDR3 is TGTGCCAGCAGCTTTATCGTCCAAGGCGAGCAGTTCTTC. This gives the protein CASSFIVQGEQFF.

The V call is TRBV27, the J call TRBJ1-1; 7 bases align to TRBD1. V gave up 5 bases and J gave up 3 bases; unmatched junction bases: 9. Germline V gene lookup returns CDR1 MNHEY and CDR2 SMNVEV (reference sequence). The CDR3 contains 15 residues. The CDR3 DNA reads as TGTGCCAGCAGTGAAAGTGGACAGGTTTACACTGAAGCTTTCTTT. Its protein is CASSESGQVYTEAFF.

The rearrangement uses TRBV5-6 and TRBJ2-1, with 8 bases aligning to TRBD2. The CDR3 sequence is 15 residues long. After removal of 4 bases from V and 5 bases from J, the junction contained 8 bases not matched to a gene. Per germline, CDR1 SGHDT and CDR2 YYEEEE. The CDR3 DNA reads TGTGCCAGCAGCCCCCTAGCGGGCACAAACAATGAGCAGTTCTTC. It specifies CASSPLAGTNNEQFF.

V is TRBV7-2 and J is TRBJ1-1; unclear D gene. The CDR3 has 11 residues. Deletions cut 6 bases from V and 7 bases from J, with 9 bases between. CDR1 is SGHTA and CDR2 is FQGNSA in the germline V gene. CDR3 nucleotides: TGTGCCAGCAGGCTCAACGTTGAAGCTTTCTTT. Translated: CASRLNVEAFF.

The rearrangement joins TRBV6-5 to TRBJ1-1; D not certain. There are 14 residues in the CDR3. CDR1 and CDR2 from the germline V gene are MNHEY and SVGAGI. V was cut by 0 bases and J by 4 bases, with 9 bases left in between. The CDR3 is CASSYSSGTTEAFF. DNA for the CDR3: TGTGCCAGCAGTTACTCTTCGGGTACCACTGAAGCTTTCTTT.

The gene calls are TRBV6-5 and TRBJ1-1; 7 bases line up with TRBD1. Germline trimming cut 6 bases from V and 4 bases from J; bases unmatched to any gene: 8. This CDR3 has 14 residues. Looked up from germline, CDR1 is MNHEY and CDR2 is SVGAGI. CDR3 loop: CASRKQGRVTEAFF. DNA for the CDR3: TGTGCCAGCAGAAAACAGGGGAGAGTCACTGAAGCTTTCTTT.

V usage is TRBV12-2 and J usage is TRBJ1-1; no check of the table's D call, TRBD1, against the DNA was made. TRBV12-2 has pseudogene status. This CDR3 spans 18 amino acids. This CDR3 is CASRFTADRELLETEAFF. The CDR3 DNA reads TGTGCAAGTCGCTTTACCGCGGACAGGGAGTTACTGGAAACTGAAGCTTTCTTT.

In its sample, this clone was seen once. The chain combines TRBV28 with TRBJ1-5; D remains ambiguous. The length of the CDR3 is 13 residues. Trimming took 4 bases from V and 2 from J, leaving 6 bases between them. Per the germline V gene, CDR1 is MDHEN and CDR2 is SYDVKM. CDR3 protein: CASSSLGNQPQHF. CDR3 in DNA: TGTGCCAGCAGTTCCTTGGGCAATCAGCCCCAGCATTTT.

The V gene is TRBV4-3, the J gene TRBJ2-5, with D maybe TRBD1 (6 bases). The V gene's germline CDR1 is LGHNA and CDR2 YSLEER. CDR3 length equals 15 residues. V was cut by 2 bases and J by 2 bases, with 12 bases left in between. DNA of the CDR3: TGCGCCAGCAGCCAACCCCTCGGGACACAAGAGACCCAGTACTTC. This sequence encodes CASSQPLGTQETQYF.

The chain uses TRBV29-1 and TRBJ2-1; D might be TRBD2 (6 bases). V gave up 7 bases and J gave up 8 bases, with 21 bases separating them. Germline V gives CDR1 SQVTM, CDR2 ANQGSEA. The CDR3 has 14 residues. The CDR3 region is CSAFDLLASDEQFF. CDR3 nucleotide sequence: TGCAGCGCTTTTGACTTGCTAGCGTCCGATGAGCAGTTCTTC.

V usage is TRBV29-1 and J usage is TRBJ1-1; D is possibly TRBD1 (6 bases). Trimming stripped 4 bases from V and 3 bases from J, with 21 bases between. This CDR3 has 16 amino acids. Germline V gene sequence: CDR1 SQVTM, CDR2 ANQGSEA. Written as DNA, the CDR3 is TGCAGCGTTGGGCCCCCCGCCGGGGGCGATGACACTGAAGCTTTCTTT. As protein: CSVGPPAGGDDTEAFF.

The rearrangement joins TRBV11-2 to TRBJ1-4; D gene ambiguous. Germline V gene data show CDR1 as SGHAT and CDR2 as FQNNGV. The length of the CDR3 is 13 residues. Trimming removed 2 bases at V and 8 bases at J, with 9 bases between. The CDR3: CASSLRRREKLFF. The DNA for the CDR3 is TGTGCCAGCAGCTTAAGGAGGCGGGAAAAACTGTTTTTT.

This chain joins TRBV6-5 and TRBJ2-1; 7 nucleotides line up with TRBD2. The V gene end was trimmed by 4 bases and the J gene end by 4 bases; junction bases not matched to a gene: 10. This CDR3 region has 16 residues. The germline gives CDR1 MNHEY, CDR2 SVGAGI. CDR3 in amino acids: CASSSRLARSYNEQFF. The CDR3 DNA reads as TGTGCCAGCAGTTCACGACTAGCTCGAAGTTACAATGAGCAGTTCTTC.

The V gene is TRBV19, the J gene TRBJ1-6, with 9 positions matching TRBD1. Germline V gene data show CDR1 as LNHDA and CDR2 as SQIVND (reference sequence). CDR3 size: 16 residues. Unmatched junction bases numbered 6, after V lost 5 bases and J lost 4 bases. Written as DNA, the CDR3 is TGTGCCAGTAGTCCCCTACAGGGGGCGTATAATTCACCCCTCCACTTT. This encodes CASSPLQGAYNSPLHF. Filled out from reference TRBV19 and TRBJ1-6, the complete variable domain reads DGGITQSPKYLFRKEGQNVTLSCEQNLNHDAMYWYRQDPGQGLRLIYYSQIVNDFQKGDIAEGYSVSREKKESFPLTVTSAQKNPTAFYLCASSPLQGAYNSPLHFGNGTRLTVT.

The chain uses TRBV3-1 (or the pseudogene TRBV3-2) and TRBJ2-7; 7 nucleotides line up with TRBD1. CDR1 is LGHDT and CDR2 is YNNKEL in the germline V gene (reference sequence). J lost 7 bases, V lost 2 bases, and 5 bases had no gene match. The CDR3 is made up of 13 amino acids. In nucleotides, the CDR3 is TGTGCCAGCAGCCAAAGTAGGGGGCGAGAGCAGTACTTC. The encoded protein is CASSQSRGREQYF.

This chain links TRBV7-9 with TRBJ2-3; D gene ambiguous. Per the germline V gene, CDR1 is SEHNR and CDR2 is FQNEAQ (reference sequence). The CDR3 extends over 11 amino acids. Trimming cost V 2 bases and J 4 bases, with 1 base left between them. The DNA for the CDR3 is TGTGCCAGCAGCTTATCAGATACGCAGTATTTT. Translating it yields CASSLSDTQYF.